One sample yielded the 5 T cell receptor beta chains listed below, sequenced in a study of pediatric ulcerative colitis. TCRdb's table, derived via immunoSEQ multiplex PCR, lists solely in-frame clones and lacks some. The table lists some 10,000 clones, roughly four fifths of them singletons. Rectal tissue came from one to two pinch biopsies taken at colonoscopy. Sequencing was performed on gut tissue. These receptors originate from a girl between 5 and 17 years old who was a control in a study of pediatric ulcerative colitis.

CDR3 sequence reads: CASSYNAGTNSPLHF. The CDR3 DNA is TGTGCCAGCAGTTACAACGCAGGGACTAATTCACCCCTCCACTTT. The chain employs TRBV6-5 and TRBJ1-6; TRBD1 might be the D (5 bases). V gave up 2 bases and J gave up 6 bases, with 11 bases separating them. The CDR3 has 15 residues. Per germline, CDR1 MNHEY and CDR2 SVGAGI.

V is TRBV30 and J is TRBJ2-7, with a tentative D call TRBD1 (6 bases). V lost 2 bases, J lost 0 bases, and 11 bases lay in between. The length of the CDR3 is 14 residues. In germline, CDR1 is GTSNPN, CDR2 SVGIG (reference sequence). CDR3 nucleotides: TGTGCCTGGAGTCATGGACAGAGCTCCTACGAGCAGTACTTC. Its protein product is CAWSHGQSSYEQYF.

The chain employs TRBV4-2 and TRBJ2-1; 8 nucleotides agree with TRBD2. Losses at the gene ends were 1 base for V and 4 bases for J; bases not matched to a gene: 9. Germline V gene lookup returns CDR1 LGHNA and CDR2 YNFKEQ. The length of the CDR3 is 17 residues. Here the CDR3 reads CASSQVIGLADYNEQFF. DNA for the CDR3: TGTGCCAGCAGCCAAGTTATCGGACTAGCCGATTACAATGAGCAGTTCTTC.

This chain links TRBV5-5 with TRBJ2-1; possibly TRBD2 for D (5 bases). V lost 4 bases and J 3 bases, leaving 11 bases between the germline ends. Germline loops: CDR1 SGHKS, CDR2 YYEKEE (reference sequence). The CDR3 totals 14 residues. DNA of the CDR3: TGTGCCAGCAGCATAGAGCGGTACTACAATGAGCAGTTCTTC. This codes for CASSIERYYNEQFF.

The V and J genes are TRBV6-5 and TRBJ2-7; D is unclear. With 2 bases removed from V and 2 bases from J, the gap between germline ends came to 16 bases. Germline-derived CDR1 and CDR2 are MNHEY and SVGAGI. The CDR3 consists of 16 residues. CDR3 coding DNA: TGTGCCAGCAGTTACCAATTATCGGCAAGGGCCTACGAGCAGTACTTC. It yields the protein CASSYQLSARAYEQYF.